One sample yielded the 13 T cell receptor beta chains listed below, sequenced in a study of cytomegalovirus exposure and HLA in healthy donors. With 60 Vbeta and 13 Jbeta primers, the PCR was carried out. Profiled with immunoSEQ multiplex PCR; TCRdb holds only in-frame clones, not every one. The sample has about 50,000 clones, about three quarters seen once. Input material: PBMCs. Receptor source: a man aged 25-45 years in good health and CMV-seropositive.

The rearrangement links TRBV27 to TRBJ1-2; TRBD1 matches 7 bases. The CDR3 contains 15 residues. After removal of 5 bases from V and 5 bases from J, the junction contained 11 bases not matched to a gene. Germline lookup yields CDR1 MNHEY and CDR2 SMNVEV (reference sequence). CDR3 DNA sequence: TGTGCCAGCAGTCCCTTAAGGGGGCTTTGGTATGGCTACACCTTC. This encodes CASSPLRGLWYGYTF.

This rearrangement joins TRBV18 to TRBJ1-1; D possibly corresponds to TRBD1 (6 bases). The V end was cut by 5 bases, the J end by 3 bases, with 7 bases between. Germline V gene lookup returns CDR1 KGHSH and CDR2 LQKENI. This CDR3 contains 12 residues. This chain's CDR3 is CASSNRDTEAFF. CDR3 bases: TGTGCCAGCTCAAACAGGGACACTGAAGCTTTCTTT.

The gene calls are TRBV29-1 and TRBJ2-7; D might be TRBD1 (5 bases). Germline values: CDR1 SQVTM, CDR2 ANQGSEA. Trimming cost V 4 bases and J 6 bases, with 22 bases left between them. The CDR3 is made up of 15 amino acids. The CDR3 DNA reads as TGCAGCGTTGGTAGGGGCTCGGCTGATCGTGGCGAGCAGTACTTC. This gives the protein CSVGRGSADRGEQYF.

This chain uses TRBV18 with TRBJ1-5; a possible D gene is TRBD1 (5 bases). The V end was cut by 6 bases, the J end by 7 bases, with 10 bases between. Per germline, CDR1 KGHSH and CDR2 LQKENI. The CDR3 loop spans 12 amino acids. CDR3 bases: TGTGCCAGCTCGCCCCCAGGGCAGCCCCAGCATTTT. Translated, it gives CASSPPGQPQHF.

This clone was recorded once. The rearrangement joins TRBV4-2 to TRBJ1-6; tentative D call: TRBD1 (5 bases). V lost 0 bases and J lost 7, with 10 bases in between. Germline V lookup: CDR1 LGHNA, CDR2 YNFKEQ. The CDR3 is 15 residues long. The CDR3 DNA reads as TGTGCCAGCAGCCAAGAAAACAGGCCGAATTCACCCCTCCACTTT. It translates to CASSQENRPNSPLHF.

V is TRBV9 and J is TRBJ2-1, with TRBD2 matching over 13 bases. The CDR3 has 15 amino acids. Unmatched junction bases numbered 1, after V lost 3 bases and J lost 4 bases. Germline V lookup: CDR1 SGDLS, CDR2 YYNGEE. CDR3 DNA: TGTGCCAGCAGCGCGACTAGCGGGGGGTACAATGAGCAGTTCTTC. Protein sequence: CASSATSGGYNEQFF. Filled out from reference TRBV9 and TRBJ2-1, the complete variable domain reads DSGVTQTPKHLITATGQRVTLRCSPRSGDLSVYWYQQSLDQGLQFLIQYYNGEERAKGNILERFSAQQFPDLHSELNLSSLELGDSALYFCASSATSGGYNEQFFGPGTRLTVL.

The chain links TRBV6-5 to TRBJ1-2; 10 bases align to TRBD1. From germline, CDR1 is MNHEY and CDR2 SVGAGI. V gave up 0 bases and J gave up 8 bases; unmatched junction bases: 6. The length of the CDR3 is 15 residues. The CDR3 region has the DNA TGTGCCAGCAGTTACTCAGGGACAGGGGTGGGCGGCTACACCTTC. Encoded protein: CASSYSGTGVGGYTF.

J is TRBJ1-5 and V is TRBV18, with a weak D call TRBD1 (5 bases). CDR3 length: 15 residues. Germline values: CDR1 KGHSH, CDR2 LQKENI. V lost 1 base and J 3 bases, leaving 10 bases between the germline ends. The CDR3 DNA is TGTGCCAGCTCACCACGGCAACAGGTCAATCAGCCCCAGCATTTT. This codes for CASSPRQQVNQPQHF.

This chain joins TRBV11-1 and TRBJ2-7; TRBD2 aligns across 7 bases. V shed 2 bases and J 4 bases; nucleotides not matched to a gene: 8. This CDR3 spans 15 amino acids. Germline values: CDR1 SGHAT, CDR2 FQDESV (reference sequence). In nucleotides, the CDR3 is TGTGCCAGCAGCTTACGCGACACCGGGGGGTACGAGCAGTACTTC. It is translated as CASSLRDTGGYEQYF.

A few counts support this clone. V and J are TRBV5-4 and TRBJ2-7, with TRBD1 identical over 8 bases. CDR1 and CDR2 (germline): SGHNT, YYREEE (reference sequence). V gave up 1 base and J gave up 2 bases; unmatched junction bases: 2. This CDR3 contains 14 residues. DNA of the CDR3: TGTGCCAGCAGCTTGCAGGACAGGGCCTACGAGCAGTACTTC. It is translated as CASSLQDRAYEQYF. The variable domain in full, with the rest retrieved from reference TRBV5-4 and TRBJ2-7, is ETGVTQSPTHLIKTRGQQVTLRCSSQSGHNTVSWYQQALGQGPQFIFQYYREEENGRGNFPPRFSGLQFPNYSSELNVNALELDDSALYLCASSLQDRAYEQYFGPGTRLTVT.

The CDR3 DNA is TGTGCCAGCTCACAAAGACAGGGGGCGGGCAATGAGCAGTTCTTC. Residues: CASSQRQGAGNEQFF. The chain employs TRBV18 and TRBJ2-1; 10 bases agree with TRBD1. Germline assignment: CDR1 KGHSH and CDR2 LQKENI. CDR3 length: 15 residues. Unmatched junction bases numbered 6, after V lost 4 bases and J lost 6 bases.

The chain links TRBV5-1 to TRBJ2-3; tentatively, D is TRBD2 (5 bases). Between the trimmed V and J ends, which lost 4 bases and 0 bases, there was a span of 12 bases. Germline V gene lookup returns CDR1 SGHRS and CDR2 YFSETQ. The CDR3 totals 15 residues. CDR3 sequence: CASSRGPDSTDTQYF. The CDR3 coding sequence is TGCGCCAGCAGCCGGGGTCCTGATAGCACAGATACGCAGTATTTT.

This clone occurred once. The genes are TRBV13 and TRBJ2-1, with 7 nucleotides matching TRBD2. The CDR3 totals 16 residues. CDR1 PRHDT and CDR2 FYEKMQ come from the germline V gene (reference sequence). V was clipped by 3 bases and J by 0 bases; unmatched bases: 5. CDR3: CASSFLADSSYNEQFF. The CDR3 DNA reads TGTGCCAGCAGCTTTCTAGCGGATTCCTCCTACAATGAGCAGTTCTTC.